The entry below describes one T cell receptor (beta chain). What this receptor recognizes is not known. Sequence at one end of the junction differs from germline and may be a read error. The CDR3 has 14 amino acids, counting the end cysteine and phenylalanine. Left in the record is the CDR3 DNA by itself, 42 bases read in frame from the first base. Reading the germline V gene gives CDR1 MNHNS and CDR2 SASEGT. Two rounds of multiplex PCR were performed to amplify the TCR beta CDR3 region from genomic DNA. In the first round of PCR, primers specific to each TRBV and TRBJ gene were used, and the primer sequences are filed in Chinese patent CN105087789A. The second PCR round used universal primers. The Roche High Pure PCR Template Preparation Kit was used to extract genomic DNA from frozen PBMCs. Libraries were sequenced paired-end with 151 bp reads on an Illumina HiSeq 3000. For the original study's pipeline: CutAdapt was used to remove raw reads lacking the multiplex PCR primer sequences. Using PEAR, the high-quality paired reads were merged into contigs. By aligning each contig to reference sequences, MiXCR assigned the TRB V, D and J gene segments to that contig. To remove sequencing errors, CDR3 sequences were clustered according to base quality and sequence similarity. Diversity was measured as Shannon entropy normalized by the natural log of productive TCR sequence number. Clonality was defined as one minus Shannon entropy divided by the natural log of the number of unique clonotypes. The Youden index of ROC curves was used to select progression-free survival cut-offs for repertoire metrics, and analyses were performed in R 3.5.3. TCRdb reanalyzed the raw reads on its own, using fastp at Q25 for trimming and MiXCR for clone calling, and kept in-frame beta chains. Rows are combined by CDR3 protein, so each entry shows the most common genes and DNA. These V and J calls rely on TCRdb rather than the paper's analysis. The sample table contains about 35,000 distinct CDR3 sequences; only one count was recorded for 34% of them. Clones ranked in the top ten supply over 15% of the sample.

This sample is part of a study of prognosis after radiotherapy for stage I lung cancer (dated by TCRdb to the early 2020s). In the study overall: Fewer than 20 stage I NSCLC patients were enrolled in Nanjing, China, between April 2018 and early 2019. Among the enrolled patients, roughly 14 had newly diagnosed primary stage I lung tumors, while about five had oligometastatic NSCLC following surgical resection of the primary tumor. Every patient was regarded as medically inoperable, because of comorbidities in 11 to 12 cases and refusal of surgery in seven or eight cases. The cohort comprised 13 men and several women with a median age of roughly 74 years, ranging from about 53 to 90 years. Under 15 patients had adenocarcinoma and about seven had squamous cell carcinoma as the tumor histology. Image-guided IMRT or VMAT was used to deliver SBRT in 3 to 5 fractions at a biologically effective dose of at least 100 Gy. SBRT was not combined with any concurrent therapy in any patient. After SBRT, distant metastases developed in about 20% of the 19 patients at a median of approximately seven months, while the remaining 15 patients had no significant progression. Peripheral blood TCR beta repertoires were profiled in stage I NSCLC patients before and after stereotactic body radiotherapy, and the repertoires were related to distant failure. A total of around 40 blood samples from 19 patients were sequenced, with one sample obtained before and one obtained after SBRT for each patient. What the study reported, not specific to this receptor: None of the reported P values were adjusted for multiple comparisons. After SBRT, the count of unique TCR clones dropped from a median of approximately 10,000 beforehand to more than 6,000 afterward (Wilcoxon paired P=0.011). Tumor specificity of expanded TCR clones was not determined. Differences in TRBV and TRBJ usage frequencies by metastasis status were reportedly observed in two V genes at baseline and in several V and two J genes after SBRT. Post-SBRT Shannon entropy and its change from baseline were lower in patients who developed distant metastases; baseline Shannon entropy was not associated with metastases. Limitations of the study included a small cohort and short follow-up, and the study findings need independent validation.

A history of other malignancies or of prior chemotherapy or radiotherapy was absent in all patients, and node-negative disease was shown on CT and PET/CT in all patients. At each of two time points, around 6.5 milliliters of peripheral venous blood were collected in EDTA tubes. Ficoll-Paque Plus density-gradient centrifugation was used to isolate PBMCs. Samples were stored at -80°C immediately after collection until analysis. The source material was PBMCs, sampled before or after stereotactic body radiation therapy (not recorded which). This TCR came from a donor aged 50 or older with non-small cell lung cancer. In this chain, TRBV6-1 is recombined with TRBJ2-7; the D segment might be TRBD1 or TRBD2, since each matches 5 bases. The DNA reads TGTGCCATCAGTACACCGGGGCGGACCTACGAGCAGTACTTC. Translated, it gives CAISTPGRTYEQYF.